This T cell receptor (beta chain) comes out of a study of OX40 agonist ivuxolimab in advanced cancers. The study in broad terms: Ivuxolimab was a fully human IgG2 agonistic monoclonal antibody targeting the costimulatory receptor OX40 (CD134). Intravenous ivuxolimab was administered to patients every 2 weeks at six dose levels: 0.01, 0.1, 0.3, 1.5, 3 and 10 mg/kg. In the dose-escalation cohort, 82.7% of patients were male, and the mean age was 60 years with a range of roughly 20 to 79. Of the approximately 50 patients in dose escalation, approximately 20 had hepatocellular carcinoma, some 15 had melanoma, 9 had renal cell carcinoma and 9 had head and neck cancer. The paper reports the monotherapy dose-escalation portion (N ≈ 50 patients) of the phase I ivuxolimab trial. The point of sequencing TCRbeta in the periphery was to test whether ivuxolimab changed TCR sequence diversity and drove clonal T-cell expansion. Prior anti-PD-1, anti-PD-L1 or anti-CTLA-4 therapy was permitted, and checkpoint inhibitors had been received by 30% to 40% of dose-escalation patients. Three dose-escalation patients achieved partial responses, one with hepatocellular carcinoma and two with cutaneous melanoma. Broader findings and caveats from the paper: Low levels of normalized T-cell clonal expansion were also seen in some nonresponding patients. At doses of 0.1 to 3.0 mg/kg, clonal expansion of both CD4+ and CD8+ T cells in blood was seen between baseline and week 6. After ivuxolimab, more expanded clones were found on average in CD8+ T cells than in CD4+ T cells. In the 0.1-3.0 mg/kg groups, partial responders were among the patients with the lowest normalized peripheral clonal expansion, particularly in CD8+ T cells. Antigen specificity was not determined for the clonally expanded peripheral T cells.

For sequencing of the TCRbeta CDR3 region, genomic DNA was extracted from the sorted cells. The immunoSEQ Assay was used to sequence the TCRbeta CDR3 regions. TCRdb mirrors the immuneACCESS table, restricted to in-frame sequences. Some clones are absent from its copies; in checked studies, under half trace to an unresolved V gene, and the reason for the others is unknown. This sample is represented by over 75,000 clones; 87% of them were singletons. The top ten hold roughly 1.4% of the sample. Patients with a history of autoimmune disease or receiving systemic immunosuppression were excluded from the trial. Peripheral blood for TCR sequencing was collected from all dose cohorts at baseline, on cycle 4 day 1, and on cycle 7 day 1. The samples were drawn from a first-in-human, open-label, multicenter phase I dose-escalation trial of ivuxolimab. The trial enrolled adults with locally advanced or metastatic head and neck squamous cell, hepatocellular, melanoma or renal cell carcinoma. CD4+ and CD8+ T cells were sorted separately from peripheral blood before TCR sequencing.

At the junction V is shortened by 5 bases and J by 11 bases; bases outside the gene matches: 8. Via the germline V gene, CDR1 is ENHRY and CDR2 SYGVKD. From the cysteine through the phenylalanine, the CDR3 covers 14 amino acids. Of the read, only the CDR3 DNA is kept; its 42 bases are in frame from base 1. In regard to this clone: It has no known antigen specificity. No qualities accompany the bases; no much larger clone lies one base away.

The receptor was derived from an adult with an advanced solid tumor such as melanoma, head and neck, liver or kidney cancer. The sequences come from CD4+ or CD8+ T cells sorted from blood, collected in a trial of the OX40 agonist ivuxolimab. The chain was built from TRBV10-3 and TRBJ1-6, and 8 bases in between align with TRBD1. The base sequence is TGTGCCATCAGTCGGGAACAGGGGGGGGCACCCCTCCACTTT. Protein translation: CAISREQGGAPLHF.